This section outlines one TCR beta chain sequence together with its context. Its antigen is not yet known. Per-base qualities were not stored, and no clone one base away is much larger. This sample was included in a study of beta chain features in type 1 diabetes (dated by TCRdb to the late 2010s). About the investigation overall: Patients and healthy donors did not differ in mean age, gender distribution, total cell number or subset yield. Across all samples, about 110 million sorted cells were examined, and cell number per subset correlated strongly with RNA yield. The study compared the TCRB repertoires of sorted circulating CD4+ T cell subsets in recently diagnosed type 1 diabetes patients with those in matched healthy donors. Whereas all 30 or so donors provided naive and central memory subsets, regulatory and stem cell-like memory subsets were isolated from just 8 patients and roughly 8 healthy donors.

V lost 6 bases and J lost 4 bases, and the count of bases not matched to a germline gene is 5. The CDR3 covers 15 residues, taking in both the cysteine and the phenylalanine. Of all the DNA, just the CDR3 is kept, 45 bases in frame from base 1. Sequences ENHRY (CDR1) and SYGVKD (CDR2) are obtained from the germline V gene. Each donor gave one peripheral blood draw, around 100 mL on average, collected into heparinised tubes. Using a panel that included CD45RO, CCR7, CD25, CD127, CD95 and CD27, naive, central memory, regulatory and stem cell-like memory CD4+ T cells were sorted on a BD FACSAria II. Every sorted population had a purity above 95%. Right away, PBMCs were isolated by Lymphoprep density gradient centrifugation and were stained directly, with no culture step. Samples were stained and sorted in pairs, with one healthy donor and one patient per experiment, so that batch effects were minimized.

All of the isolated RNA was reverse transcribed with the High Capacity cDNA Reverse Transcription Kit, so expressed TCRB transcripts were sequenced. Deep immunoSEQ sequencing was applied to naive, central memory and regulatory T cell samples, giving an average of roughly 3.5 million total reads per sample. Sorted cells were lysed in RLT buffer and RNA was extracted with DNase-treated RNeasy Micro or Mini kits, depending on cell number. To prevent cross-contamination, every cell subset was processed on its own, while patient and healthy donor samples were processed together. The immunoSEQ multiplex PCR was used to amplify TCRB sequences from cDNA, generating 87-bp fragments that spanned the CDR3 region. Sequencing of the amplicons was done on the Illumina HiSeq platform. Regarding the original processing steps: Synthetic template baselines were used to correct PCR bias computationally, reads within Hamming distance 2 were collapsed together, and singletons that could not be merged were discarded. Reads were aligned to IMGT to assign V, D and J genes, CDR3 length, and insertions or deletions at six rearrangement sites. Within each subset, clonotype counts were normalized to sorted cell number, after which true diversity and Gini coefficients were computed with the tcR R package. The overlap coefficient, calculated on TCRB nucleotide sequences, was used to measure repertoire sharing. Out-of-frame TCRB sequences from naive cells were analyzed as a proxy for the pre-selection repertoire. Not all clones reach the TCRdb copy of this immuneACCESS table, which keeps in-frame sequences only. Checked studies attribute under half of the gap to unresolved V genes and leave the rest unexplained. V and J calls and clone size are those listed in that table; D and trimming were worked out from the DNA. This sample holds over 200,000 clones; about a tenth were observed only once. The top ten clones comprise around 0.017% of the sample.

General findings and caveats noted by the study authors: PCR might favor shorter templates, but patient and control samples were amplified and corrected together, so any skew would affect both groups equally. Sequencing cDNA rather than genomic DNA could over-represent highly expressing activated cells, although activation and CD3 levels did not differ between groups. Patients with type 1 diabetes made fewer insertions and deleted more nucleotides at VDJ recombination sites, implying thymic rearrangement abnormalities. The naive, central memory and regulatory TCRB repertoires appeared to resemble one another more closely among patients than among healthy donors. HLA sub-analyses involved small numbers of individuals, so any influence of HLA type on TCRB rearrangement remained unresolved. A moderate but significant shortening of TCRB CDR3 length was observed in type 1 diabetes patients in all four CD4+ subsets.

Recombination connected TRBV10-3 to TRBJ2-6; 8 nucleotides in the junction match TRBD1. The clonotype was recovered from a man aged 25-45 years with type 1 diabetes. The sequenced material came from naive CD4+ T cells from blood. The sample's cell subset or site label, decoded: true naive CD4+ T cells. The nucleotide sequence is TGTGCCATCAGGGACAGGGTAGCCGGGGCCAACGTCCTGACTTTC. Translated, this gives CAIRDRVAGANVLTF.